This T cell receptor beta chain stems from a study of shared clonotypes between healthy human individuals. Overall study results and limits: Approximately 4.9% of naive CD4 clonotypes were shared across several donors.

To note about this clone: Its antigen is unidentified.

The authors split each subset's genomic DNA evenly across several immunoSEQ plates. Clones were sequenced by immunoSEQ multiplex PCR, and TCRdb holds only the in-frame ones, with some missing. The table shows approximately 710,000 clones, with 90% occurring only once. Germline CDR1 PRHDT, CDR2 FYEKMQ (reference sequence). V shed 2 bases and J shed 3 bases, with 21 bases lying between them. The CDR3 contains 18 residues. The sample was memory CD8+ T cells from PBMCs. Subset defined: CD45RO+ cells pooled with CCR7-negative TemRA cells. The origin of this receptor is a man younger than 30 in good health. Some clones in this sample may be carry-over from other donors' samples. The rearrangement uses TRBV13 and TRBJ2-3, with a weak D call TRBD2 (5 bases). CDR3 nucleotides: TGTGCCAGCAGCTTATCGTCTCTGGAGGCTCTCTTTACAGATACGCAGTATTTT. Protein product: CASSLSSLEALFTDTQYF.